These 23 T cell receptor beta chains share one sample of origin, sequenced in a study of blood T cells in healthy people across ages. Then a second PCR, running about 6 to 11 cycles, was carried out with a sample-barcoded 5' primer and a J-beta primer mix. TCRdb fed the 5' RACE reads into MiXCR, producing one record per CDR3 protein. The table shows some 1.5 million distinct CDR3 sequences, with approximately 28% occurring only once. The sample taken for sequencing was blood. These receptors originate from a woman in her 30s in good health.

The J gene is TRBJ2-5, the V gene TRBV5-1; TRBD1 matches 7 bases. This CDR3 has 14 residues. J was trimmed by 3 bases and V by 4 bases; bases with no gene match: 6. Germline assignment: CDR1 SGHRS and CDR2 YFSETQ. CDR3 coding DNA: TGCGCCAGCAGCCCAAGTGGGACAGAAGAGACCCAGTACTTC. Amino acid sequence: CASSPSGTEETQYF.

This chain's CDR3 is CASSSRGRGQYF. The CDR3 DNA reads as TGTGCCAGCAGTTCTAGAGGGCGAGGGCAGTATTTT. The chain carries TRBV6-6 and TRBJ2-3; possible D gene TRBD2, 5 bases. Per the germline V gene, CDR1 is MNHNY and CDR2 is SVGAGI (reference sequence). The V end was cut by 4 bases, the J end by 11 bases, with 13 bases between. The CDR3 loop spans 12 amino acids.

This clonotype came up once. V usage is TRBV4-1 and J usage is TRBJ2-5; 12 positions agree with TRBD2. TRBJ2-7 explains the end of the DNA better; the J call may be wrong. Per germline, CDR1 MGHRA and CDR2 YSYEKL. This CDR3 spans 17 amino acids. CDR3: CASSQAPPSGGALEQYF. DNA for the CDR3: TGCGCCAGCAGCCAAGCCCCCCCTAGCGGGGGGGCTCTCGAGCAGTACTTC.

This clonotype has just one count. In nucleotides, the CDR3 is TGTGCCAGCAGTTTACTTAGCCCCCCCTTGGGGCGTAGCAATGAGCAGTTCTTC. Translating it yields CASSLLSPPLGRSNEQFF. The chain joins TRBV12-3 or TRBV12-4 to TRBJ2-1; possible D gene TRBD1, 5 bases. V lost 2 bases and J 6 bases, leaving 23 bases between the germline ends. CDR3 size: 18 residues.

This clonotype has more than one count but fewer than ten. This chain uses TRBV20-1 with TRBJ2-3, with 10 bases that match TRBD2. CDR3 length equals 14 residues. V dropped 6 bases and J dropped 1; count of bases not matched to a gene: 4. Germline V gene lookup returns CDR1 DFQATT and CDR2 SNEGSKA (reference sequence). CDR3 in amino acids: CSAQGLAGTDTQYF. In DNA form, the CDR3 reads TGCAGTGCCCAAGGACTAGCGGGCACAGATACGCAGTATTTT.

This clonotype was counted only a few times. The genes are TRBV12-3 or TRBV12-4 and TRBJ2-5, with TRBD1 matching 7 bases. The CDR3 has 15 amino acids. The V segment lost 5 bases and the J segment 1 base; nucleotides outside the gene matches: 7. The DNA for the CDR3 is TGTGCCAGCAGTAGTACCGGGACAGTCCAAGAGACCCAGTACTTC. As protein: CASSSTGTVQETQYF.

With respect to this clonotype: Just one base apart from a much larger clone, this may be a read error. V gene TRBV6-5 combines with J gene TRBJ2-7, with 7 bases fitting TRBD2. This CDR3 region has 13 residues. From germline, CDR1 is MNHEY and CDR2 SVGAGI. V was pared by 5 bases and J by 3 bases, with 4 bases of the junction left unmatched. CDR3 bases: TGTGCCAGCAGTCGGACTAGAGGCTACGAGCAGTACTTC. As protein: CASSRTRGYEQYF.

This clonotype was counted between two and nine times. V gene TRBV7-9 combines with J gene TRBJ1-5, with 8 bases that match TRBD1. CDR3 length equals 14 residues. The trim removed 5 bases at V and 7 bases at J, leaving 7 bases unmatched. Germline V gives CDR1 SEHNR, CDR2 FQNEAQ (reference sequence). As DNA, the CDR3 is TGTGCCAGCAGCCTGGACAGGGAAGGGCAGCCCCAGCATTTT. Amino acids: CASSLDREGQPQHF. The full variable domain, completed using reference TRBV7-9 and TRBJ1-5, is DTGVSQNPRHKITKRGQNVTFRCDPISEHNRLYWYRQTLGQGPEFLTYFQNEAQLEKSRLLSDRFSAERPKGSFSTLEIQRTEQGDSAMYLCASSLDREGQPQHFGDGTRLSIL.

V gene TRBV20-1 combines with J gene TRBJ2-7; D may be TRBD2 (7 bases). V was clipped by 0 bases and J by 10 bases, with 34 bases between them. This CDR3 is built from 19 residues. Germline CDR1 reads DFQATT; CDR2 reads SNEGSKA (reference sequence). Written as DNA, the CDR3 is TGCAGTGCTAGAGATTTAGGGTTACAGGGAGGGACTTCTCCAGAGTCCCAGTACTTC. Amino acid sequence: CSARDLGLQGGTSPESQYF.

This clonotype came up a few times. In DNA, the CDR3 is TGCAGTGCTCAAGCGGTCTGGGAGACCCAGTACTTC. It yields the protein CSAQAVWETQYF. V gene TRBV20-1 combines with J gene TRBJ2-5, with D maybe TRBD2 (5 bases). Germline CDR1 reads DFQATT; CDR2 reads SNEGSKA (reference sequence). The CDR3 is 12 residues long. Trimming took off 5 bases at V and 5 bases at J, with 12 bases between the two ends.

The chain combines TRBV25-1 with TRBJ2-1; 8 nucleotides align to TRBD2. The trim removed 8 bases at V and 0 bases at J, leaving 9 bases unmatched. This CDR3 comprises 16 residues. In germline, CDR1 is MGHDK, CDR2 SYGVNS. This chain's CDR3 is CASGGGGGSSYNEQFF. The CDR3 DNA sequence: TGTGCCAGCGGGGGGGGCGGGGGGAGCTCCTACAATGAGCAGTTCTTC.

J is TRBJ2-3 and V is TRBV7-3; D unresolved. The length of the CDR3 is 14 residues. The germline V gene encodes CDR1 SGHTA and CDR2 FQGTGA. Trimming stripped 1 base from V and 5 bases from J, with 10 bases between. The CDR3 DNA sequence: TGTGCCAGCAGCTTAAAGGGCGGCGAAGATACGCAGTATTTT. It codes for CASSLKGGEDTQYF.

In this sample, this clonotype turned up once. The chain joins TRBV15 to TRBJ2-7, with a tentative D call TRBD1 (6 bases). TRBJ2-5 explains the end of the DNA better; the J call may be wrong. The germline V gene has CDR1 LNHNV and CDR2 YYDKDF (reference sequence). The CDR3 runs to 16 residues. The CDR3 DNA is TGTGCCACCAGCAGGGTTCAGGGGAAGAGGAGGAGGACCCAGTACTTC. Its protein product is CATSRVQGKRRRTQYF.

Only a few counts were recorded for this clonotype. V usage is TRBV10-3 and J usage is TRBJ2-1; TRBD1 matches at 11 bases. The V segment lost 0 bases and the J segment 0 bases; nucleotides outside the gene matches: 4. This CDR3 is 18 amino acids long. Germline CDR1 reads ENHRY; CDR2 reads SYGVKD. The CDR3 loop reads CAISESDRGPSSYNEQFF. The CDR3 region has the DNA TGTGCCATCAGTGAGTCGGACAGGGGGCCGAGCTCCTACAATGAGCAGTTCTTC.

This clonotype has a handful of counts. This chain connects TRBV11-1 to TRBJ2-1, with a weak D call TRBD1 (6 bases). CDR1 SGHAT and CDR2 FQDESV come from the germline V gene (reference sequence). The CDR3 is 15 residues long. V was cut by 5 bases and J by 4 bases, with 15 bases left in between. The CDR3 coding sequence is TGTGCCAGCAGCCCTCACAGGGATGCGTACAATGAGCAGTTCTTC. Its protein product is CASSPHRDAYNEQFF.

The chain couples TRBV2 to TRBJ2-7; D gene uncertain. The CDR3 sequence is 14 residues long. V was clipped by 2 bases and J by 2 bases, with 10 bases between them. Germline loops: CDR1 SNHLY, CDR2 FYNNEI. CDR3 sequence reads: CASSERRETYEQYF. As DNA, the CDR3 is TGTGCCAGCAGTGAACGGCGCGAGACCTACGAGCAGTACTTC.

This clonotype has a handful of counts. The rearrangement uses TRBV27 and TRBJ2-7, with TRBD1 identical over 9 bases. This CDR3 is 14 amino acids long. Looked up from germline, CDR1 is MNHEY and CDR2 is SMNVEV (reference sequence). V shed 8 bases and J 3 bases; nucleotides not matched to a gene: 8. The CDR3 bases are TGTGCCAGCCGCGAGGACAGGGGAAACTACGAGCAGTACTTC. It specifies CASREDRGNYEQYF.

The rearrangement joins TRBV5-1 to TRBJ2-7, with TRBD2 matching 7 bases. In germline, CDR1 is SGHRS, CDR2 YFSETQ. J lost 5 bases, V lost 3 bases, and 11 bases had no gene match. There are 15 residues in the CDR3. The CDR3 loop reads CASSWGGVEGDEQYF. The DNA of the CDR3 is TGCGCCAGCAGCTGGGGAGGGGTCGAGGGCGACGAGCAGTACTTC. The full variable domain, with the rest looked up from reference TRBV5-1 and TRBJ2-7, is KAGVTQTPRYLIKTRGQQVTLSCSPISGHRSVSWYQQTPGQGLQFLFEYFSETQRNKGNFPGRFSGRQFSNSRSEMNVSTLELGDSALYLCASSWGGVEGDEQYFGPGTRLTVT.

The chain employs TRBV7-2 and TRBJ2-7; 7 nucleotides match TRBD2. Germline V gene lookup returns CDR1 SGHTA and CDR2 FQGNSA. The CDR3 loop spans 13 amino acids. Trimming at V came to 4 bases and at J to 6 bases, leaving 6 bases not matched to a gene. DNA of the CDR3: TGTGCCAGCAGCTCGGGGAGGGGCACCGAGCAGTACTTC. Residues: CASSSGRGTEQYF.

This clonotype was counted a single time. With a much larger clone just one base away, this may be a read error. V gene TRBV5-4 combines with J gene TRBJ2-7; TRBD2 matches at 8 bases. This CDR3 is 14 amino acids long. Germline CDR1 reads SGHNT; CDR2 reads YYREEE (reference sequence). The trim removed 0 bases at V and 8 bases at J, leaving 7 bases unmatched. CDR3 DNA: TGTGCCAGCAGCTTGGAATTCGGGGGGGGTAAGCAGTACTTC. It yields the protein CASSLEFGGGKQYF. The variable domain in full, completed from reference TRBV5-4 and TRBJ2-7, reads ETGVTQSPTHLIKTRGQQVTLRCSSQSGHNTVSWYQQALGQGPQFIFQYYREEENGRGNFPPRFSGLQFPNYSSELNVNALELDDSALYLCASSLEFGGGKQYFGPGTRLTVT.

In its sample, this clonotype was seen many times. Germline and junction disagree at one end, which may indicate a read error. The chain recombines TRBV5-1 with TRBJ2-7; D gene unclear. Germline lookup yields CDR1 SGHRS and CDR2 YFSETQ. The CDR3 runs to 13 residues. The CDR3 DNA reads as TGTGCCAGCAGCAGCCGAGGAACCTACGAGCAGTACTTC. Translation: CASSSRGTYEQYF.

This clonotype was seen repeatedly, ten times or more. This chain joins TRBV20-1 and TRBJ1-2, with D possibly TRBD1 on 5 matching bases. This CDR3 is built from 14 residues. From germline, CDR1 is DFQATT and CDR2 SNEGSKA (reference sequence). Trimming removed 2 bases at V and 4 bases at J, with 14 bases between. The CDR3 nucleotides read TGCAGTGCTAGATCCCTCGACAGAGCCTATGGCTACACCTTC. This translates into CSARSLDRAYGYTF.

The gene calls are TRBV5-1 and TRBJ2-1, with D unresolved. Germline V gene sequence: CDR1 SGHRS, CDR2 YFSETQ. The CDR3 length is 12 residues. The V end was cut by 0 bases, the J end by 9 bases, with 7 bases between. The chain's CDR3 is CASSLEKVEQFF. In DNA form, the CDR3 reads TGCGCCAGCAGCTTGGAGAAGGTTGAGCAGTTCTTC.